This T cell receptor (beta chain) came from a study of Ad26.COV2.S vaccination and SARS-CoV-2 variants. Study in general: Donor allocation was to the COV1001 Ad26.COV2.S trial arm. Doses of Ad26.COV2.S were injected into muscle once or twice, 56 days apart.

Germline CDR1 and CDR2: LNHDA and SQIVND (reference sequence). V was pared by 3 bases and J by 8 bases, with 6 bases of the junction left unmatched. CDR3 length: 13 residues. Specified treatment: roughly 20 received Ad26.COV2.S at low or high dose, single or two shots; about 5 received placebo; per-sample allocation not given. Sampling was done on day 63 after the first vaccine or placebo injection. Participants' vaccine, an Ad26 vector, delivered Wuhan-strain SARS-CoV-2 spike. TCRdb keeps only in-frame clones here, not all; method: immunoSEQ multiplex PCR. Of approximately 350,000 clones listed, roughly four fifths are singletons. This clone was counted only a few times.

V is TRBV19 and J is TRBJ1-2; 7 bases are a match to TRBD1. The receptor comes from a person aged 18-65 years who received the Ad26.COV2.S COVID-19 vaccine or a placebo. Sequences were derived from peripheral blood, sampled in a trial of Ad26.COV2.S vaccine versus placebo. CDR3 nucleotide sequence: TGTGCCAGTAGTATCCTGGGACAGCACGGCTACACCTTC. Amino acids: CASSILGQHGYTF.